The 20 T cell receptor beta chains presented below share a single source sample, sequenced in a study of blood T cell repertoires in COVID-19. Sequenced by immunoSEQ multiplex PCR; TCRdb stores in-frame clones only, minus some. The data hold 250,000 or so clones, with roughly 89% observed a single time. Sequenced material: peripheral blood. The source of these receptors is a woman aged 40 to 50 who had recovered from COVID-19.

The V and J genes are TRBV15 and TRBJ2-7; D might be TRBD2 (5 bases). V lost 0 bases to trimming and J lost 10 bases, with 16 bases between them. The CDR3 has 14 residues. The V gene's germline CDR1 is LNHNV and CDR2 YYDKDF (reference sequence). CDR3 bases: TGTGCCACCAGCAGAGATTTCGGCCCCTCGGGACAGTACTTC. This sequence encodes CATSRDFGPSGQYF.

The chain employs TRBV28 and TRBJ1-2; 8 positions agree with TRBD1. Germline V gene data show CDR1 as MDHEN and CDR2 as SYDVKM. The trim removed 6 bases at V and 5 bases at J, leaving 8 bases unmatched. The CDR3 sequence is 14 residues long. CDR3 in amino acids: CASSTGQGDYGYTF. Here the CDR3 DNA reads TGTGCCAGCAGCACAGGACAGGGAGATTATGGCTACACCTTC.

This chain joins TRBV6-1 and TRBJ2-2; 10 bases are shared with TRBD1. Germline loops: CDR1 MNHNS, CDR2 SASEGT. Germline trimming cut 5 bases from V and 6 bases from J; bases unmatched to any gene: 9. The length of the CDR3 is 16 residues. The chain's CDR3 is CASSKGQGGLAGELFF. CDR3 bases: TGTGCCAGCAGTAAAGGACAGGGGGGATTGGCCGGGGAGCTGTTTTTT.

The chain joins TRBV21-1 to TRBJ1-1; the D call TRBD1 from the table was never checked on the DNA. TRBV21-1 counts as a pseudogene. The CDR3 loop spans 16 amino acids. CDR3 DNA sequence: TGTGCCAGCAGCAAAAGGACCGACAGGGGGATAGCTGAAGCTTTCTTT. This codes for CASSKRTDRGIAEAFF.

The J gene is TRBJ2-2, the V gene TRBV28; 12 bases fit TRBD2. V lost 3 bases and J lost 6; bases outside the gene matches: 5. Germline values: CDR1 MDHEN, CDR2 SYDVKM. CDR3 length: 16 amino acids. CDR3 nucleotide sequence: TGTGCCAGCAGTTTGACTAGCGGGAGTCTCGCCGGGGAGCTGTTTTTT. The encoded protein is CASSLTSGSLAGELFF.

The rearrangement uses TRBV6-6 and TRBJ2-3, with no clear D. Germline CDR1 MNHNY, CDR2 SVGAGI (reference sequence). With 2 bases removed from V and 6 bases from J, the gap between germline ends came to 6 bases. CDR3 size: 12 residues. The CDR3 bases are TGTGCCAGCAGTTACCTGTCCGATACGCAGTATTTT. This gives the protein CASSYLSDTQYF.

This sequence joins TRBV10-1 and TRBJ2-2, with D unresolved. CDR1 is WNHNN, CDR2 SYGVQD, per germline (reference sequence). Trimming stripped 7 bases from V and 6 bases from J, with 6 bases between. The CDR3 runs 11 residues. This CDR3 reads CASTNSGELFF. CDR3 DNA sequence: TGCGCCAGCACAAATTCCGGGGAGCTGTTTTTT.

The chain has TRBV3-1 (or the pseudogene TRBV3-2) and TRBJ2-1, with 7 bases lining up with TRBD1. Unmatched junction bases numbered 9, after V lost 1 base and J lost 9 bases. The CDR3 extends over 15 amino acids. Germline V CDR1 and CDR2: LGHDT, YNNKEL (reference sequence). In nucleotides, the CDR3 is TGTGCCAGCAGCCAAGGTTATTGGACAGGAGGTGAGCAGTTCTTC. This sequence encodes CASSQGYWTGGEQFF.

A note on this clone: The same CDR3 arises from other DNA sequences in this sample as well. The chain recombines TRBV18 with TRBJ2-1, with 11 bases lining up with TRBD2. V lost 6 bases to trimming and J lost 4 bases; unmatched junction nucleotides: 5. Germline V gene lookup returns CDR1 KGHSH and CDR2 LQKENI. CDR3 size: 15 residues. The CDR3 nucleotides are TGTGCCAGCTCCCCCGGGACTAGCGGTTACAATGAGCAGTTCTTC. Amino acid sequence: CASSPGTSGYNEQFF.

The chain uses TRBV5-5 and TRBJ2-1, with 11 bases matching TRBD2. Trimming removed 0 bases from V and 5 bases from J; junction bases left unmatched: 1. Germline lookup yields CDR1 SGHKS and CDR2 YYEKEE (reference sequence). The CDR3 contains 15 residues. This CDR3 is CASSLGTSGHNEQFF. The CDR3 DNA reads TGTGCCAGCAGCTTGGGGACTAGCGGGCACAATGAGCAGTTCTTC.

The sample holds a few counts of this clone. The chain carries TRBV29-1 and TRBJ1-2; TRBD1 agrees at 9 bases. V lost 8 bases, J lost 6 bases, and 7 bases stayed unmatched. The CDR3 is 12 amino acids. The germline V gene has CDR1 SQVTM and CDR2 ANQGSEA. CDR3 sequence (DNA): TGCAGCTTTCGGACAGGGGAGAATGGCTACACCTTC. Protein: CSFRTGENGYTF.

The rearrangement uses TRBV19 and TRBJ2-5, with 7 bases aligning to TRBD2. CDR3 length: 16 residues. Per the germline V gene, CDR1 is LNHDA and CDR2 is SQIVND (reference sequence). The junction had 13 bases not matched to a gene; V was cut back by 9 bases and J by 0 bases. CDR3 sequence: CASRPDGRLNQETQYF. DNA of the CDR3: TGTGCCAGCCGACCAGACGGGAGGTTAAACCAAGAGACCCAGTACTTC.

V is TRBV6-1 and J is TRBJ1-4; 9 nucleotides line up with TRBD1. V gave up 1 base and J gave up 8 bases; unmatched junction bases: 5. This CDR3 has 15 amino acids. Germline CDR1 is MNHNS and CDR2 is SASEGT. The CDR3 protein is CASSEVGTGWEKLFF. The CDR3 DNA follows: TGTGCCAGCAGTGAAGTAGGGACAGGGTGGGAAAAACTGTTTTTT.

V usage is TRBV12-5 and J usage is TRBJ2-3; 9 bases fit TRBD2. CDR1 LGHNT and CDR2 FRNRAP come from the germline V gene. The CDR3 is 18 amino acids. Trimming cost V 3 bases and J 3 bases; bases outside gene matches: 13. In DNA form, the CDR3 reads TGTGCTAGTGGTTTCCGGTTTGGTAGCGGGAGTGAGACAGATACGCAGTATTTT. This codes for CASGFRFGSGSETDTQYF.

J is TRBJ2-7 and V is TRBV11-2, with 8 positions matching TRBD2. Germline CDR1 SGHAT, CDR2 FQNNGV. The CDR3 consists of 13 residues. J was trimmed by 8 bases and V by 6 bases; bases with no gene match: 9. Here the CDR3 reads CASRPPGGDQQYF. Here the CDR3 DNA reads TGTGCCAGCAGGCCCCCCGGGGGGGATCAGCAGTACTTC.

CDR3 residues: CAWLNGLMGSDTQYF. In nucleotides, the CDR3 is TGTGCCTGGTTGAACGGGCTCATGGGGAGCGATACGCAGTATTTT. This sequence joins TRBV30 and TRBJ2-3, with D perhaps TRBD2 (5 bases). This CDR3 region has 15 residues. V lost 5 bases and J lost 6, with 21 bases in between. Germline assignment: CDR1 GTSNPN and CDR2 SVGIG (reference sequence).

The J gene is TRBJ2-5, the V gene TRBV11-1; a possible D gene is TRBD2 (6 bases). The CDR3 contains 12 residues. V lost 8 bases to trimming and J lost 0 bases, with 7 bases between them. Germline-derived CDR1 and CDR2 are SGHAT and FQDESV (reference sequence). The CDR3 nucleotides read TGTGCCAGCGGGGACTACCAAGAGACCCAGTACTTC. As protein: CASGDYQETQYF.

V gene TRBV2 combines with J gene TRBJ1-2, with a weak D call TRBD1 (6 bases). The CDR3 is 14 amino acids. Looked up from germline, CDR1 is SNHLY and CDR2 is FYNNEI. V was pared by 5 bases and J by 6 bases, with 16 bases between. The chain's CDR3 is CASSLPGGANGYTF. For the CDR3, the DNA is TGTGCCAGCAGTTTACCGGGGGGCGCGAATGGCTACACCTTC.

V and J are TRBV24-1 and TRBJ2-2; D is perhaps TRBD2 (6 bases). The germline gives CDR1 KGHDR, CDR2 SFDVKD. Trimming cost V 3 bases and J 0 bases, with 13 bases left between them. This CDR3 contains 17 residues. The CDR3 sequence is CATSDRSLATNTGELFF. For the CDR3, the DNA is TGTGCCACCAGTGATCGTTCACTAGCAACGAACACCGGGGAGCTGTTTTTT.

CDR3 loop: CASSLASRMEETQYF. CDR3 bases: TGCGCCAGCAGCTTGGCCTCGAGGATGGAAGAGACCCAGTACTTC. This sequence joins TRBV5-1 and TRBJ2-5, with D unclear. Trimming shortened V by 0 bases and J by 3 bases, and 12 bases separated the two germline ends. In germline, CDR1 is SGHRS, CDR2 YFSETQ. This CDR3 comprises 15 residues.